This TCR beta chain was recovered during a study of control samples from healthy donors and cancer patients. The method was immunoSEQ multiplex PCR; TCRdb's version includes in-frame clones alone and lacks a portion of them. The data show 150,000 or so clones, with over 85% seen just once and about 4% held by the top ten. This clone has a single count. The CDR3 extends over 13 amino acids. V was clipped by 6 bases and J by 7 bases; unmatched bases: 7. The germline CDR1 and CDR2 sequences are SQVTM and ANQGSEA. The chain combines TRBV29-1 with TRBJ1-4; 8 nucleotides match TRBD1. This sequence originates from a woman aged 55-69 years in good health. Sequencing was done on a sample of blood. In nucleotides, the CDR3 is TGCAGCGTGCTTGGACAGGGAGGTGAAAAACTGTTTTTT. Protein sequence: CSVLGQGGEKLFF.